This paragraph covers one T cell receptor (beta chain) sequence. This sample stems from a study of blood T cell repertoires in COVID-19. The wider study: Samples representing acute and convalescent COVID-19 were sourced from the United States, Italy and Spain.

This CDR3 contains 16 residues. In the authors' methods: By means of reference gene primer amplification, nucleated cell counts were estimated. Only in-frame clones appear in the TCRdb table, and some are missing; sequencing was by immunoSEQ multiplex PCR. The V and J calls and the clone size are those of that table, but D and trimming were determined from the DNA. This table holds under 80,000 clones, roughly 92% found once. This rearrangement joins TRBV21-1 to TRBJ1-1; the DNA was not compared with TRBD1, the D call given in the table. TRBV21-1 is noted as a pseudogene. This receptor was obtained from a human donor in a cohort sampled during active COVID-19. The sequencing input was peripheral blood. In DNA, the CDR3 is TGTGCCAGCAGCGAGGCCGGACAGGGGTCGAACACTGAAGCTTTCTTT. It encodes CASSEAGQGSNTEAFF.